This T cell receptor beta chain was observed in a study of regulatory T cells in long-lasting Graves disease. About the study: In persistent Graves' disease, antithyroid drugs had been taken for over 5 years and TSH receptor antibodies stayed positive. Notes on the study in general: Examination was confined to peripheral blood, excluding thyroid tissue. When disease was persistent, TRBV28, TRBJ1-2 and TRBJ2-5 were the favored segments.

The time point here: persistent/refractory GD, antithyroid drugs over 5 years with positive TRAb. Construction of the TCR library relied on RNA isolated from PBMCs. With 5 bases removed from V and 6 bases from J, the gap between germline ends came to 16 bases. The CDR3 contains 14 residues. Germline V gene data show CDR1 as SGHRS and CDR2 as YFSETQ. Arm-PCR of CDR3 regions and iRepertoire HTBI primers were used to build TCR beta libraries. TCRdb redid the calling of the multiplex PCR reads with MiXCR, one entry per CDR3 protein. The sample has 500,000 to 800,000 distinct CDR3 sequences, 25% to 35% seen once. Comments on this clonotype: As yet, its antigen is unknown.

The sequencing used peripheral blood mononuclear cells (PBMCs), collected when the disease was refractory, from a patient treated with antithyroid drugs. This chain connects TRBV5-1 to TRBJ2-3, with TRBD1 as a possible D gene (6 bases). This receptor was identified in a female donor with Graves disease. The chain's CDR3 is CASSYGGSGDTQYF. The CDR3 region has the DNA TGCGCCAGCAGTTATGGGGGCTCGGGGGATACGCAGTATTTT. The variable domain in full, completed from reference TRBV5-1 and TRBJ2-3, reads KAGVTQTPRYLIKTRGQQVTLSCSPISGHRSVSWYQQTPGQGLQFLFEYFSETQRNKGNFPGRFSGRQFSNSRSEMNVSTLELGDSALYLCASSYGGSGDTQYFGPGTRLTVL.